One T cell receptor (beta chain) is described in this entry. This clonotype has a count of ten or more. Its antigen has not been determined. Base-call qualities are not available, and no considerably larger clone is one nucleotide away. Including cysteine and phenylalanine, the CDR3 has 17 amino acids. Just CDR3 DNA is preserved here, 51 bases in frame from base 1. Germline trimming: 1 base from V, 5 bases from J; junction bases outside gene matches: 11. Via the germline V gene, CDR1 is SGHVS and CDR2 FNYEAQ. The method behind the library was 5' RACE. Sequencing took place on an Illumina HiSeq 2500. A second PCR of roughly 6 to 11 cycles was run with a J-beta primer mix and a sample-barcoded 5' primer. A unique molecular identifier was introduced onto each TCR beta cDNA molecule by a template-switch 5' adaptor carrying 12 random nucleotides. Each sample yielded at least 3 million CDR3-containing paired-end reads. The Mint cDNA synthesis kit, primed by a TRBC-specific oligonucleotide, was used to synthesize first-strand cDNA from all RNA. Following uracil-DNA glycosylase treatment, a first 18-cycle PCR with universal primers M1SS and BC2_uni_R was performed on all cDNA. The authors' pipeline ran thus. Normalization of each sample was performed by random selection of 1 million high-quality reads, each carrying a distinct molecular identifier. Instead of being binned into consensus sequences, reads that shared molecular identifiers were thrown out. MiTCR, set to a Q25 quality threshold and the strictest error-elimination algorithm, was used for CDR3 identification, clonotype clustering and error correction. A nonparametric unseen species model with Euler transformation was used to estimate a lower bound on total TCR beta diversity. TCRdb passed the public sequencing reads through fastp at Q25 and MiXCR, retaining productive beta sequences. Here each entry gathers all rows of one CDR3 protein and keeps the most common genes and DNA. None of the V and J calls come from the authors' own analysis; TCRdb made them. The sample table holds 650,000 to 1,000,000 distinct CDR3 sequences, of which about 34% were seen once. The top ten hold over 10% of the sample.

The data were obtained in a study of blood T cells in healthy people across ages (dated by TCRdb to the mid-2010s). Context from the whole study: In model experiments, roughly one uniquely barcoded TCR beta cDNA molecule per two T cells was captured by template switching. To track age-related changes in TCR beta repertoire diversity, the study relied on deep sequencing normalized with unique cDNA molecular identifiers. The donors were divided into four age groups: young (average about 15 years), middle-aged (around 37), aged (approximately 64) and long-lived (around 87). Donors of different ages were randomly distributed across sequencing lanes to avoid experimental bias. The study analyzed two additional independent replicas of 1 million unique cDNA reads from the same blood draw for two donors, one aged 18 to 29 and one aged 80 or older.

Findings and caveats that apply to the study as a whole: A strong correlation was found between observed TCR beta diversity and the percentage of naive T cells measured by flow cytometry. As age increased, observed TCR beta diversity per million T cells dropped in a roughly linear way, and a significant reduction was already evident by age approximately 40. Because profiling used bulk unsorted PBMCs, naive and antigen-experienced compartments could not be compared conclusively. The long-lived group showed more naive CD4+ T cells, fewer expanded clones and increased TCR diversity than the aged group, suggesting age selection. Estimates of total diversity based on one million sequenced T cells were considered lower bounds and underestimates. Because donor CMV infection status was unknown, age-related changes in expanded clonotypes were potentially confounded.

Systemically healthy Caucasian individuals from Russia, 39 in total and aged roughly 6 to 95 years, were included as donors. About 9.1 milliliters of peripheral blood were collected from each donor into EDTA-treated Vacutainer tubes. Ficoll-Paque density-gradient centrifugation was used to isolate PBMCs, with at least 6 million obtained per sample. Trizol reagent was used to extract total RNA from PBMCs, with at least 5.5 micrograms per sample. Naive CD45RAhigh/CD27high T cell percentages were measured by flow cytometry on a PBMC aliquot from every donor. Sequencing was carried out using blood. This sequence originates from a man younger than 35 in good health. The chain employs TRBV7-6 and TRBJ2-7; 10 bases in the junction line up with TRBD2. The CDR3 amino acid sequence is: CASSLEASGGPWDEQYF. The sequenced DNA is TGTGCCAGCAGCTTAGAGGCTAGCGGGGGCCCTTGGGACGAGCAGTACTTC.